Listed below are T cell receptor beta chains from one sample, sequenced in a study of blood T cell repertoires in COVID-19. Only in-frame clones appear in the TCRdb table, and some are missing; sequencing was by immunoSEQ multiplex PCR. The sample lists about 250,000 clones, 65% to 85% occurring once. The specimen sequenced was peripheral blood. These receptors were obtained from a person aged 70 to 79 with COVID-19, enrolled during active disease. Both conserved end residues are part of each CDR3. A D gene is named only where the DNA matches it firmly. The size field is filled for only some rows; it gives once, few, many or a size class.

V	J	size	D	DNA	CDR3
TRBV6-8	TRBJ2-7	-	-	TGTGCCAGCAGGACCCGTCGGGGAGTCCTTACTTACGAGCAGTACTTC	CASRTRRGVLTYEQYF
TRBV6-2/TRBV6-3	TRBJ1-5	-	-	TGTGCCAGCAGTTACTCACTTCCCCCTCAGCCCCAGCATTTT	CASSYSLPPQPQHF
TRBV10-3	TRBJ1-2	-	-	TGTGCCATCAGTGAAAATGGAGGGCGGTATGGCTACACCTTC	CAISENGGRYGYTF
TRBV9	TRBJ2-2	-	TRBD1	TGTGCCAGCAGCGCTCCGGGACAGGGGAACACCGGGGAGCTGTTTTTT	CASSAPGQGNTGELFF
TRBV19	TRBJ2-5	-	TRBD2	TGTGCCAGTAGTAATAGCGGGAGGGCCTCCGGACAAGAGACCCAGTACTTC	CASSNSGRASGQETQYF
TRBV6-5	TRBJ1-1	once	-	TGTGCCAGCAGTTATGGCAGGTCAGCGAACACTGAAGCTTTCTTT	CASSYGRSANTEAFF
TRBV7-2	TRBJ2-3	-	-	TGTGCCAGCAGCTCCTTATCCACGCAGTATTTT	CASSSLSTQYF
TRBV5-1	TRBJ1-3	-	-	TGCGCCAGCAGCTTGGAGAGCCTGGAGAACACCATATATTTT	CASSLESLENTIYF
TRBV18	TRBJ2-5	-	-	TGTGCCAGCTCACCACTAGCGGAGCAAGAGACCCAGTACTTC	CASSPLAEQETQYF
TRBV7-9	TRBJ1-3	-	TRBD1	TGTGCCAGCAGCTTCAGACAGGGGGATGGAAACACCATATATTTT	CASSFRQGDGNTIYF
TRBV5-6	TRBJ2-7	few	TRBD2	TGTGCCAGCAGCCGGGGGGGCGGGCAGTACTTC	CASSRGGGQYF
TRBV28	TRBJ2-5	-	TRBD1	TGTGCCAGCAGTTTACTCCAGGGGGAAGGGACCCAGTACTTC	CASSLLQGEGTQYF
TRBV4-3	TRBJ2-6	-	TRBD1	TGCGCCAGCAGCCAAACAGGGGGCTCTGGGGCCAACGTCCTGACTTTC	CASSQTGGSGANVLTF
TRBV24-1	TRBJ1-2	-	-	TGTGCCACCAGTGATAGCAGCGGTGGCTACACCTTC	CATSDSSGGYTF
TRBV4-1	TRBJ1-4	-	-	TGCGCCAGCAGCCAAGATCGATACGGTTCATCTAATGAAAAACTGTTTTTT	CASSQDRYGSSNEKLFF
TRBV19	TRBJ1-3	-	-	TGTGCCAGTAGACCCCGGAGCTCTGGAAACACCATATATTTT	CASRPRSSGNTIYF
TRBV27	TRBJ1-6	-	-	TGTGCCAGCAGTTTGCGCCCCCCATTGAATTCACCCCTCCACTTT	CASSLRPPLNSPLHF
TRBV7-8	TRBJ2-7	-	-	TGTGCCAGCAGCCCCCCTGGCCCCTACGAGCAGTACTTC	CASSPPGPYEQYF
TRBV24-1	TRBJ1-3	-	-	TGTGCCACCCCCCCCCGGGACACCATATATTTT	CATPPRDTIYF
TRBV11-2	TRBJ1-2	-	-	TGTGCCAGCAGCCTCGGGGGGGGTGGCTACACCTTC	CASSLGGGGYTF
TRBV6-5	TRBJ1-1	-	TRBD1	TGTGCCAGCAGTAGGGACAGCACTGAAGCTTTCTTT	CASSRDSTEAFF
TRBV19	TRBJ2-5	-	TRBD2	TGTGCCAGTAGTGAGCGGCCGGGGGAGGGAGAGACCCAGTACTTC	CASSERPGEGETQYF
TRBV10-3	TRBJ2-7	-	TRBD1	TGTGCCATCAGGGGGCAATGGGACAGCTCCTACGAGCAGTACTTC	CAIRGQWDSSYEQYF
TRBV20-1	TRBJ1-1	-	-	TGCAGTGCTAGTATGGGCATGAACACTGAAGCTTTCTTT	CSASMGMNTEAFF